These 9 T cell receptor beta chains share one sample of origin, sequenced in a study of blood T cells in healthy people across ages. The authors ran a second PCR of roughly 7 to 11 cycles using a sample-barcoded 5' primer and a J-beta primer mix. TCRdb redid the calling of the 5' RACE reads with MiXCR, one entry per CDR3 protein. The sample carries 710,000 or so distinct CDR3 sequences, roughly 32% recorded once. Sequences were obtained from blood. The receptors stem from an elderly woman in good health.

About this clonotype: Being one base from a much bigger clone, this may be a read error. This chain connects TRBV20-1 to TRBJ1-2; the D gene is possibly TRBD1 (6 bases). The germline CDR1 and CDR2 sequences are DFQATT and SNEGSKA (reference sequence). This CDR3 comprises 11 residues. Trimming shortened V by 6 bases and J by 4 bases, and 9 bases separated the two germline ends. The CDR3 here is CSAPRGYGYTF. The CDR3 coding sequence is TGCAGTGCCCCCAGGGGCTATGGCTACACCTTC.

This clonotype was counted ten times or more. V gene TRBV3-1 combines with J gene TRBJ2-3, with D possibly matching TRBD2 (5 bases). The V gene lost 0 bases and the J gene lost 11 bases, with 12 bases spanning the gap. The CDR3 totals 13 residues. Germline CDR1 and CDR2: LGHDT and YNNKEL (reference sequence). DNA for the CDR3: TGTGCCAGCAGCCAAGATGAGAGCGGAGGGCAGTATTTT. Its protein product is CASSQDESGGQYF.

CDR3 in amino acids: CSAALPPSPDTQYF. The CDR3 DNA reads TGCAGTGCTGCACTCCCTCCCAGCCCAGATACGCAGTATTTT. The genes are TRBV20-1 and TRBJ2-3; D gene ambiguous. The CDR3 sequence is 14 residues long. In germline, CDR1 is DFQATT, CDR2 SNEGSKA (reference sequence). The V end was cut by 5 bases, the J end by 4 bases, with 16 bases between.

The chain recombines TRBV7-2 with TRBJ2-4, with D possibly matching TRBD2 (5 bases). CDR3 length equals 11 residues. Trimming took off 4 bases at V and 13 bases at J, with 11 bases between the two ends. Germline CDR1 reads SGHTA; CDR2 reads FQGNSA. Here the CDR3 reads CASSSLWEQYF. DNA of the CDR3: TGTGCCAGCAGCTCCCTATGGGAGCAGTACTTC.

This clonotype was found many times. This sequence joins TRBV28 and TRBJ2-7; 7 positions agree with TRBD1. CDR3 length equals 14 residues. The germline gives CDR1 MDHEN, CDR2 SYDVKM. The ends lost 9 bases at V and 1 base at J; junction bases unmatched: 9. The CDR3 spells CASCRDSFSYEQYF. The CDR3 coding sequence is TGTGCCAGTTGCCGGGACAGTTTTTCCTACGAGCAGTACTTC.

The chain is built from TRBV5-6 and TRBJ1-1, with 9 nucleotides matching TRBD1. The V segment lost 5 bases and the J segment 3 bases; nucleotides outside the gene matches: 5. This CDR3 has 14 amino acids. Germline CDR1 is SGHDT and CDR2 is YYEEEE. The CDR3 is CASSIQGAYTEAFF. DNA of the CDR3: TGTGCCAGCAGTATACAGGGGGCGTACACTGAAGCTTTCTTT.

This clonotype was counted ten times or more. V is TRBV10-3 and J is TRBJ1-1; no reliable D call. V lost 7 bases and J 0 bases, leaving 9 bases between the germline ends. Per the germline V gene, CDR1 is ENHRY and CDR2 is SYGVKD. The length of the CDR3 is 13 residues. The CDR3 loop is CAITRELNTEAFF. The CDR3 DNA reads TGTGCCATCACCCGAGAACTGAACACTGAAGCTTTCTTT.

V is TRBV20-1 and J is TRBJ2-1; TRBD2 agrees at 9 bases. The CDR3 length is 14 residues. Germline V CDR1 and CDR2: DFQATT, SNEGSKA (reference sequence). With V trimmed by 6 bases and J by 4 bases, 7 bases remained unmatched. CDR3 sequence reads: CSAETSGIYNEQFF. The CDR3 nucleotides are TGCAGTGCGGAGACTAGCGGAATATACAATGAGCAGTTCTTC.

This clonotype was detected ten times or more. V usage is TRBV6-5 and J usage is TRBJ1-2; 7 nucleotides match TRBD1. Trimming at V came to 5 bases and at J to 4 bases, leaving 4 bases not matched to a gene. The germline V gene encodes CDR1 MNHEY and CDR2 SVGAGI. This CDR3 has 13 residues. The chain's CDR3 is CASSPWTGYGYTF. The CDR3 DNA follows: TGTGCCAGCAGTCCCTGGACAGGCTATGGCTACACCTTC.